Listed below are T cell receptor beta chains from one sample, sequenced in a study of beta chain features in type 1 diabetes. TCRdb keeps only in-frame clones here, not all; method: immunoSEQ multiplex PCR. The sample records approximately 330,000 clones, more than 9.5% being singletons. The sample comprised naive CD4+ T cells from blood. These receptors originate from a young woman in good health. Both conserved end residues are part of each CDR3. The D gene is left open where the match is weak. For some rows the clone size is stated as once, few or many, or as a class when expanded; others skip it.

len,abundance,d_gene,j_gene,v_gene,CDR3aa,CDR3nt
13,few,.,TRBJ2-5,TRBV7-2,CASSFQGGETQYF,TGTGCCAGCAGCTTCCAAGGGGGAGAGACCCAGTACTTC
15,.,TRBD2,TRBJ2-3,TRBV7-9,CASSDRLAVKDTQYF,TGTGCCAGCAGCGACCGACTAGCGGTAAAAGATACGCAGTATTTT
15,few,TRBD2,TRBJ2-3,TRBV2,CASSAEREFTDTQYF,TGTGCCAGCAGTGCCGAGCGGGAGTTCACAGATACGCAGTATTTT
15,.,.,TRBJ1-1,TRBV7-8,CASSLAIRVNTEAFF,TGTGCCAGCAGCTTAGCGATCAGGGTGAACACTGAAGCTTTCTTT
14,few,.,TRBJ2-3,TRBV7-9,CASSRRGITDTQYF,TGTGCCAGCAGCCGCCGGGGGATCACAGATACGCAGTATTTT
16,.,.,TRBJ2-1,TRBV28,CASSLFQVAGSDEQFF,TGTGCCAGCAGTTTATTTCAGGTAGCAGGGTCAGATGAGCAGTTCTTC
15,.,TRBD1,TRBJ1-2,TRBV9,CASSRGTGKDYGYTF,TGTGCCAGCAGTCGAGGGACAGGGAAGGACTATGGCTACACCTTC
14,.,TRBD2,TRBJ2-7,TRBV30,CAWGTGTSVDEQYF,TGTGCCTGGGGCACCGGGACTAGCGTGGACGAGCAGTACTTC
14,few,TRBD1,TRBJ2-5,TRBV11-3,CASSRTGGQETQYF,TGTGCCAGCAGCAGAACAGGGGGCCAAGAGACCCAGTACTTC
14,few,.,TRBJ1-2,TRBV5-6,CASSFNRANYGYTF,TGTGCCAGCAGCTTCAACAGGGCGAACTATGGCTACACCTTC
14,few,TRBD2,TRBJ2-1,TRBV6-5,CASSYRRREREQFF,TGTGCCAGCAGCTACCGACGGCGGGAGCGTGAGCAGTTCTTC
16,few,TRBD1,TRBJ2-1,TRBV9,CASSERGGLGYNEQFF,TGTGCCAGCAGCGAAAGAGGGGGCCTAGGATACAATGAGCAGTTCTTC
17,few,TRBD2,TRBJ2-1,TRBV25-1,CASSDGSSGRVYNEQFF,TGTGCCAGCAGTGATGGGTCCAGCGGGAGGGTCTACAATGAGCAGTTCTTC
15,few,.,TRBJ2-1,TRBV7-2,CASSLSGLHSKEQFF,TGTGCCAGCAGCTTAAGTGGACTACACTCTAAGGAGCAGTTCTTC
15,few,TRBD1,TRBJ1-5,TRBV19,CASVGTVHSNQPQHF,TGTGCCAGCGTCGGGACAGTCCATAGCAATCAGCCCCAGCATTTT
16,.,TRBD1,TRBJ2-2,TRBV18,CASSPWTGENTGELFF,TGTGCCAGCTCACCTTGGACAGGGGAGAACACCGGGGAGCTGTTTTTT
13,few,.,TRBJ2-5,TRBV30,CAWSVGSRETQYF,TGTGCCTGGAGTGTTGGTAGTCGAGAGACCCAGTACTTC